The entry below gives a single T cell receptor (beta chain) sequence along with its context. This CDR3 is built from 14 residues. Trimming stripped 5 bases from V and 5 bases from J, with 15 bases between. Per germline, CDR1 SNHLY and CDR2 FYNNEI. This sample is part of a study of T cell changes during pregnancy in multiple sclerosis. TCRdb's table, derived via immunoSEQ multiplex PCR, lists solely in-frame clones and lacks some. This table has around 70,000 clones, approximately 92% appearing once. The input for sequencing was peripheral blood, taken before pregnancy. The rearrangement uses TRBV2 and TRBJ1-2; the D gene is possibly TRBD1 (5 bases). This TCR came from a female donor with multiple sclerosis, enrolled in a pregnancy study. The CDR3 loop reads CASSQDPGIYGYTF. In DNA form, the CDR3 reads TGTGCCAGCAGTCAAGACCCAGGGATATATGGCTACACCTTC.